This is a list of T cell receptor beta chains from one sample in a study of tumour-infiltrating T cells in Burkitt lymphoma. The protocol was immunoSEQ multiplex PCR, while the TCRdb copy is restricted to in-frame clones and leaves out a portion. The sample includes approximately 570 clones, approximately 91% of them seen just once. The specimen was tumor tissue. The origin of the receptors is a human donor with diffuse large B-cell lymphoma. CDR3s include the opening cysteine and the closing phenylalanine or tryptophan. The D gene is left open where the match is weak. Expanded clones are given a class, and other clones once, few, many or no size at all.

D	V	J	size	CDR3	DNA
.	TRBV7-2	TRBJ1-1	.	CASSLASGRAEAFF	TGTGCCAGCAGCTTAGCTTCAGGTAGAGCGGAAGCTTTCTTT
.	TRBV18	TRBJ1-4	.	CASSASQNEKLFF	TGTGCCAGCTCTGCGAGCCAAAATGAAAAACTGTTTTTT
.	TRBV6-1	TRBJ1-5	.	CASSELDQPQHF	TGTGCCAGCAGTGAATTGGATCAGCCCCAGCATTTT
TRBD1	TRBV6-5	TRBJ1-5	once	CASSRQGNQPQHF	TGTGCCAGCAGTAGACAGGGGAATCAGCCCCAGCATTTT
.	TRBV9	TRBJ2-6	.	CASLGLSGANVLTF	TGTGCCAGCTTGGGCCTCTCTGGGGCCAACGTCCTGACTTTC
TRBD2	TRBV9	TRBJ2-7	.	CASSMSGGYEQYF	TGTGCCAGCAGCATGTCGGGGGGCTACGAGCAGTACTTC
.	TRBV19	TRBJ1-6	.	CASSTLGGASYNSPLHF	TGTGCCAGTAGTACCTTGGGGGGGGCCTCCTATAATTCACCCCTCCACTTT
.	TRBV11-1	TRBJ2-5	.	CASSLGGVQETQYF	TGTGCCAGCAGCTTAGGAGGGGTCCAAGAGACCCAGTACTTC
.	TRBV4-1	TRBJ1-5	.	CASSLSEVLRNQPQHF	TGCGCCAGCAGCCTAAGTGAGGTCCTCCGCAATCAGCCCCAGCATTTT
.	TRBV30	TRBJ1-6	.	CAWNGGLGSPLHF	TGTGCCTGGAATGGAGGGCTTGGTTCACCCCTCCACTTT
.	TRBV7-9	TRBJ1-5	few	CASSFSNQPQHF	TGTGCCAGCAGCTTCAGCAATCAGCCCCAGCATTTT
.	TRBV30	TRBJ1-2	.	CAWSVPGVRSNGYTF	TGTGCCTGGAGTGTACCAGGAGTACGTTCTAATGGCTACACCTTC
.	TRBV19	TRBJ1-1	.	CASRDGGSEAFF	TGTGCCAGTAGGGACGGGGGCAGTGAAGCTTTCTTT